Here is one T cell receptor beta chain with its context. The CDR3 is 11 residues long. Trimming removed 0 bases at V and 13 bases at J, with 9 bases between. Per the germline V gene, CDR1 is GTSNPN and CDR2 is SVGIG (reference sequence). In the original processing: Amplification with reference gene primers provided the estimates of nucleated cell counts. Measured with immunoSEQ multiplex PCR; TCRdb has only the in-frame clones, and not every one. V and J calls and clone size are those listed in that table; D and trimming were worked out from the DNA. In the table there are around 80,000 clones, approximately 80% of which are singletons. The data were taken from a study of blood T cell repertoires in COVID-19. The wider study: Both acute and convalescent COVID-19 samples were obtained from the United States, Italy and Spain. Sources were T cells, B-cell-depleted T cells, or PBMCs; the material itself was cDNA or gDNA.

The sequence was obtained from a human donor in a cohort sampled during active COVID-19. The rearrangement uses TRBV30 and TRBJ1-4, with D unclear. Sequenced: peripheral blood. DNA of the CDR3: TGTGCCTGGAGTGTATCCGGAGGACTGTTTTTT. Encoded protein: CAWSVSGGLFF.